This TCR beta chain was sequenced for a study of cytotoxic CD8 clonotypes in ibrutinib-treated CLL. Study results and caveats: Stable or contracted on treatment, public clonotypes were also uncommon. Sustained-remission patients were sampled at different times than progressing patients were.

Comment on this clone: What it binds is unknown.

With 6 bases removed from V and 2 bases from J, the gap between germline ends came to 17 bases. Germline V gives CDR1 MNHEY, CDR2 SVGAGI. The CDR3 runs to 15 residues. With sequencing, the targeted depth ranged from 1 in 200,000 to 1 in 1 million T cells. Profiling relied on immunoSEQ multiplex PCR, and the TCRdb table lists in-frame clones only, not all of them. The sample lists roughly 300,000 clones, 70% to 80% occurring once. Sequenced here: PBMCs, sampled at disease progression, from a patient treated with ibrutinib. The TCR sequence derives from a human donor with chronic lymphocytic leukemia. The V and J genes are TRBV6-5 and TRBJ2-7, with D unclear. CDR3 loop: CASSQQLGLAYEQYF. The DNA for the CDR3 is TGTGCCAGCAGCCAGCAGCTGGGGTTGGCCTACGAGCAGTACTTC.